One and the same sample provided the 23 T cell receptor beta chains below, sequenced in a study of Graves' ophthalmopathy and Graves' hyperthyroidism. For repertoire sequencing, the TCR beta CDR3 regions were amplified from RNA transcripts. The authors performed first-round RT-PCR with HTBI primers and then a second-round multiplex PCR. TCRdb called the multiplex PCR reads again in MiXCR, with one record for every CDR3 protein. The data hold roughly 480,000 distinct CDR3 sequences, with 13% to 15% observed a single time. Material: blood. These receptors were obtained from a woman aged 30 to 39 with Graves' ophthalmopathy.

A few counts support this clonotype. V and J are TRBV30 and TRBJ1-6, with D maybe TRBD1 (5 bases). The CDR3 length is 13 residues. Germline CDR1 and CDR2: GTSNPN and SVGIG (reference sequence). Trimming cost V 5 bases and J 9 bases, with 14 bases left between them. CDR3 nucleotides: TGTGCCTGGGGGACCGTACCTTCTTCACCCCTCCACTTT. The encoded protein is CAWGTVPSSPLHF.

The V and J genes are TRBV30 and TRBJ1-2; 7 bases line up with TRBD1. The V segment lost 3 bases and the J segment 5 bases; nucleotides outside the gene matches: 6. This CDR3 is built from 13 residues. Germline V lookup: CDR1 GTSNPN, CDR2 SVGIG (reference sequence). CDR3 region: CAWSPTGWYGYTF. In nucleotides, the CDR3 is TGTGCCTGGAGCCCGACAGGGTGGTATGGCTACACCTTC.

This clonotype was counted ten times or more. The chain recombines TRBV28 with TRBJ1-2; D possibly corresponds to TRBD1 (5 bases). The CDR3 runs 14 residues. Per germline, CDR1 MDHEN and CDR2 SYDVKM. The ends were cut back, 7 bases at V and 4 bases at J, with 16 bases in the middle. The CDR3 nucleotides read TGTGCCAGCAACCCGTCTTGGGGGAGCTATGGCTACACCTTC. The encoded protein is CASNPSWGSYGYTF.

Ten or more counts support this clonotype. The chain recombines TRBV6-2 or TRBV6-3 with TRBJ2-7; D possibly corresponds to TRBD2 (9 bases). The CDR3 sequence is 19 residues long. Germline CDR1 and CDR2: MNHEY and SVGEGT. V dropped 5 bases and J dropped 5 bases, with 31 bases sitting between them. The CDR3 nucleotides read TGTGCCAGCAGTCACGGGTCAGGGGGCGAAGGCGGGAGGGTCAACGAGCAGTACTTC. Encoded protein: CASSHGSGGEGGRVNEQYF.

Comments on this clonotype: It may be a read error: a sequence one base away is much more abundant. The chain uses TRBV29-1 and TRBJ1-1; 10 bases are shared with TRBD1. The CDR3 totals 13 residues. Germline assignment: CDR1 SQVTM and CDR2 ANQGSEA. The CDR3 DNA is TGCAGCGGGCTGGGACAGGGGAACTCTGAAGCTTTCTTT. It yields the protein CSGLGQGNSEAFF.

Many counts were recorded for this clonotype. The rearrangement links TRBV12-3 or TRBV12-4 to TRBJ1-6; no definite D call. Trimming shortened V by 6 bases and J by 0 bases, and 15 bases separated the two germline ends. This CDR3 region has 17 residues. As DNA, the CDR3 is TGTGCCAGCAGCTCCGGTAGTAGAAGCTCCTATAATTCACCCCTCCACTTT. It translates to CASSSGSRSSYNSPLHF.

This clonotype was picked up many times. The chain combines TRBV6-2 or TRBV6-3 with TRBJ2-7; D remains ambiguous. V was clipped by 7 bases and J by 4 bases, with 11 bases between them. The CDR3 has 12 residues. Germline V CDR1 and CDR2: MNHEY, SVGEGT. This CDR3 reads CASTTFGYEQYF. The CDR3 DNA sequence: TGTGCCAGCACTACGTTCGGATACGAGCAGTACTTC.

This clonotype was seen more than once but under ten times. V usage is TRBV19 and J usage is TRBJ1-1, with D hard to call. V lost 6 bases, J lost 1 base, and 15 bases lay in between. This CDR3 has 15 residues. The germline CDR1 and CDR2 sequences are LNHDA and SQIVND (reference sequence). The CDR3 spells CASSLLSGANTEAFF. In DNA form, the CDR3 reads TGTGCCAGTAGCCTCTTGTCTGGCGCGAACACTGAAGCTTTCTTT.

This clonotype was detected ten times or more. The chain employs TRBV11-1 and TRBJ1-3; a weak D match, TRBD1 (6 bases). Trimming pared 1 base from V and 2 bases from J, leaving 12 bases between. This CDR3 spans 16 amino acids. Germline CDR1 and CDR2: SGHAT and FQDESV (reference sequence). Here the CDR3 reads CASSLEMGATGNTIYF. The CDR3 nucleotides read TGTGCCAGCAGCTTAGAAATGGGGGCCACTGGAAACACCATATATTTT.

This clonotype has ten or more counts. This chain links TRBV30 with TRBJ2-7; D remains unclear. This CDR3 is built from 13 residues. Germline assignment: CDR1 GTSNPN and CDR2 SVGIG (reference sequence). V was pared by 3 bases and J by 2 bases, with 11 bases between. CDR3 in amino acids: CAWRPENTYEQYF. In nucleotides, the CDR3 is TGTGCCTGGAGGCCGGAAAATACCTACGAGCAGTACTTC.

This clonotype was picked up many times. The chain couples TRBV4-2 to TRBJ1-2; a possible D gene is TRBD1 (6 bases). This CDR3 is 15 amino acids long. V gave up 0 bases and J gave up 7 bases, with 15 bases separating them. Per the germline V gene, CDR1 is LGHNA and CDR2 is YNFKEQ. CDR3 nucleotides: TGTGCCAGCAGCCAAGAAGTGAGGGGGGAGCGTGGCTACACCTTC. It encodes CASSQEVRGERGYTF.

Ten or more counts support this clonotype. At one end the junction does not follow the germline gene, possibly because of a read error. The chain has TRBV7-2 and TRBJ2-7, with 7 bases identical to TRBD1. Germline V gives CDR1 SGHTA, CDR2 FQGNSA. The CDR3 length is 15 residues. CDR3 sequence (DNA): TGTGCCAGCAGCTACAGGGGCCAAGGGGGCTACGGGCAGTACTTC. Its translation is CASSYRGQGGYGQYF.

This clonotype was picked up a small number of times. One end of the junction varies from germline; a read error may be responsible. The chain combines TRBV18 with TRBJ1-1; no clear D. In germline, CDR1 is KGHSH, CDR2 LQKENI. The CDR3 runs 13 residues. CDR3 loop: CATSETWGTEAFF. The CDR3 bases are TGTGCCACCTCAGAAACGTGGGGCACTGAAGCTTTCTTT.

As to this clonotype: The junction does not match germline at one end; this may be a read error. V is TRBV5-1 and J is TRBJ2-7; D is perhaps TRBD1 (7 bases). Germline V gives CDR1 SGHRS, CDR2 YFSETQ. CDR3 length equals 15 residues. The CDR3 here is CASSWGGDRSYKQYF. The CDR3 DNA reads TGCGCCAGCAGCTGGGGCGGGGACAGATCCTACAAGCAGTACTTC. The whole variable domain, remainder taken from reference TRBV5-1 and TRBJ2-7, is KAGVTQTPRYLIKTRGQQVTLSCSPISGHRSVSWYQQTPGQGLQFLFEYFSETQRNKGNFPGRFSGRQFSNSRSEMNVSTLELGDSALYLCASSWGGDRSYKQYFGPGTRLTVT.

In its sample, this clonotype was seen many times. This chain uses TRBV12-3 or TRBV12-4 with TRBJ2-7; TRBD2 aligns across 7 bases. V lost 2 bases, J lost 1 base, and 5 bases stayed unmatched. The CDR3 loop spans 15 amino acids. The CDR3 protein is CASSLSASGSYEQYF. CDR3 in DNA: TGTGCCAGCAGTTTATCGGCTAGCGGTTCCTACGAGCAGTACTTC.

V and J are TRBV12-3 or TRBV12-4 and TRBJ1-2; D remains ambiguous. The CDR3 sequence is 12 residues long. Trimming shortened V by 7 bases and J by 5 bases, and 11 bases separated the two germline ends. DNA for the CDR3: TGTGCCAGCATGGGTGGGGTGTATGGCTACACCTTC. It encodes CASMGGVYGYTF.

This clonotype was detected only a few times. The CDR3 DNA reads as TGTGCCAGCTCACGGACTAGCGGGTCTATTAAATACGAGCAGTACTTC. Translating gives CASSRTSGSIKYEQYF. This chain links TRBV18 with TRBJ2-7; 11 bases map to TRBD2. Trimming cost V 4 bases and J 4 bases; bases outside gene matches: 9. CDR1 is KGHSH and CDR2 is LQKENI in the germline V gene. The CDR3 consists of 16 residues.

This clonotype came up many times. CDR3 amino acids: CASSDLGQSYGYTF. Here the CDR3 DNA reads TGTGCCAGCAGCGATCTCGGGCAAAGCTATGGCTACACCTTC. V usage is TRBV6-1 and J usage is TRBJ1-2; no definite D call. Germline loops: CDR1 MNHNS, CDR2 SASEGT. This CDR3 is built from 14 residues. Trimming took 6 bases from V and 4 from J, leaving 15 bases between them.

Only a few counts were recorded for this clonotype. CDR3 loop: CASQAGVGSNQPQHF. The CDR3 nucleotides are TGTGCCAGCCAGGCAGGGGTAGGAAGCAATCAGCCCCAGCATTTT. The chain combines TRBV7-9 with TRBJ1-5, with D maybe TRBD1 (6 bases). The CDR3 has 15 residues. Trimming removed 8 bases from V and 1 base from J, with 15 bases in between. The germline CDR1 and CDR2 sequences are SEHNR and FQNEAQ (reference sequence).

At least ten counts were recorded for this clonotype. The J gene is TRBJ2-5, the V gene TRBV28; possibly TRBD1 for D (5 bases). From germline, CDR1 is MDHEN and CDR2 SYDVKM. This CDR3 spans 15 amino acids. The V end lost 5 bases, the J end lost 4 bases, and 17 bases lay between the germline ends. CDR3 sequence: CASSRLRARGETQYF. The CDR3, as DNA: TGTGCCAGCAGTCGTCTCAGGGCTAGAGGAGAGACCCAGTACTTC.

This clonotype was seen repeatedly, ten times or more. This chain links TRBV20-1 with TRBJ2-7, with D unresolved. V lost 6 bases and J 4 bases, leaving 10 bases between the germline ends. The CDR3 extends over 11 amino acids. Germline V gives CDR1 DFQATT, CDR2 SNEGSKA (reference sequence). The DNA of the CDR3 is TGCAGTGCGAGGTCCGATTACGAGCAGTACTTC. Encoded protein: CSARSDYEQYF.

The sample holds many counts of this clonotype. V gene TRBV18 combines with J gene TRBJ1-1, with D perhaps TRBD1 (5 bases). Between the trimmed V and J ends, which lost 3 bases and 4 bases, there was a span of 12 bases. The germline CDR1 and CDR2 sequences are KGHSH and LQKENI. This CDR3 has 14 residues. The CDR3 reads CASSPRSGGTEAFF. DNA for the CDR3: TGTGCCAGCTCACCGAGGTCCGGGGGCACTGAAGCTTTCTTT.

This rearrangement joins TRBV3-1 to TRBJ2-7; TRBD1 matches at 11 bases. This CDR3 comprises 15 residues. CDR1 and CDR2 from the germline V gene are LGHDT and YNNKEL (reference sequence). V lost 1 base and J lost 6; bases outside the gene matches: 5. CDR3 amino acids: CASSQGDRGTREQYF. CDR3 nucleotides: TGTGCCAGCAGCCAAGGGGACAGGGGGACGCGCGAGCAGTACTTC.